The rows below give T cell receptor beta chains drawn from one sample of a study of blood T cell repertoires in COVID-19. The method was immunoSEQ multiplex PCR; TCRdb's version includes in-frame clones alone and lacks a portion of them. The data hold 100,000 to 150,000 clones, with 75% to 85% observed a single time. The sequencing input was peripheral blood. All receptors derive from a man between 35 and 55 years old with active or convalescent COVID-19. Both conserved end residues are part of each CDR3. A D gene is named only where the DNA matches it firmly. Rows may omit the clone size; those that give it use once, few, many or a size class.

V gene,J gene,clone size,D gene,CDR3 length,CDR3 protein,CDR3 DNA
TRBV19,TRBJ1-1,.,TRBD1,14,CASSVGQGGQLAFF,TGTGCCAGTAGTGTAGGACAGGGGGGACAGTTAGCTTTCTTT
TRBV7-9,TRBJ2-7,few,TRBD2,14,CASVTAGGVNEQYF,TGTGCCAGCGTCACAGCGGGAGGGGTGAACGAGCAGTACTTC
TRBV6-5,TRBJ1-1,.,.,14,CASSSGRLGGEAFF,TGTGCCAGCAGTTCCGGACGGCTGGGGGGTGAAGCTTTCTTT
TRBV28,TRBJ1-2,.,TRBD1,14,CASDGQGVGDGYTF,TGTGCCAGCGACGGACAGGGGGTCGGCGATGGCTACACCTTC
TRBV11-2,TRBJ2-6,.,TRBD2,18,CASSSHPSGGPGANVLTF,TGTGCCAGCAGCTCTCACCCTAGCGGGGGACCTGGGGCCAACGTCCTGACTTTC
TRBV6-5,TRBJ2-1,.,TRBD2,16,CASSYADGLAGYEQFF,TGTGCCAGCAGTTACGCGGACGGCCTAGCGGGTTATGAGCAGTTCTTC
TRBV6-5,TRBJ2-2,.,TRBD1,15,CASSPGQGGTGELFF,TGTGCCAGCAGTCCGGGACAGGGAGGCACCGGGGAGCTGTTTTTT
TRBV9,TRBJ1-3,.,TRBD1,17,CASSASPTGGTGNTIYF,TGTGCCAGCAGCGCCTCACCGACAGGGGGCACTGGAAACACCATATATTTT
TRBV5-1,TRBJ2-1,.,.,14,CASSFDYLYNEQFF,TGCGCCAGCAGCTTTGACTATCTCTACAATGAGCAGTTCTTC
TRBV2,TRBJ2-1,.,.,13,CASSEEADNEQFF,TGTGCCAGCAGTGAAGAGGCGGACAATGAGCAGTTCTTC
TRBV9,TRBJ1-1,.,TRBD1,16,CASSPGGTGGHTEAFF,TGTGCCAGCAGCCCCGGGGGGACAGGGGGGCACACTGAAGCTTTCTTT
TRBV27,TRBJ2-2,.,.,14,CASSVGAYTGELFF,TGTGCCAGCAGTGTGGGAGCCTACACCGGGGAGCTGTTTTTT
TRBV4-3,TRBJ1-2,.,TRBD1,15,CASSQQQGANYGYTF,TGCGCCAGCAGCCAACAACAGGGGGCGAACTATGGCTACACCTTC
TRBV5-1,TRBJ2-2,.,TRBD2,16,CASSLTSGRSTGELFF,TGCGCCAGCAGCTTGACTAGCGGGAGAAGTACCGGGGAGCTGTTTTTT
TRBV9,TRBJ2-3,.,.,13,CASGGAIRDTQYF,TGTGCCAGCGGCGGGGCAATCCGAGATACGCAGTATTTT
TRBV7-2,TRBJ1-2,few,.,12,CASSYLGYGYTF,TGTGCCAGCAGCTACCTGGGCTACGGCTACACCTTC
TRBV19,TRBJ2-1,.,TRBD1,16,CASTQTETGGRNEQFF,TGTGCCAGTACCCAAACGGAGACAGGGGGGCGGAATGAGCAGTTCTTC
TRBV2,TRBJ1-1,.,.,14,CASSEGTGLAEAFF,TGTGCCAGCAGTGAAGGTACAGGTTTGGCTGAAGCTTTCTTT
TRBV28,TRBJ1-3,.,.,17,CASSLGGGRSSGNTIYF,TGTGCCAGCAGTCTTGGGGGGGGACGGAGCTCTGGAAACACCATATATTTT
TRBV3-1/TRBV3-2,TRBJ2-5,.,.,16,CASSQDGGTYQETQYF,TGTGCCAGCAGCCAGGACGGGGGAACGTACCAAGAGACCCAGTACTTC
TRBV12-3/TRBV12-4,TRBJ1-2,.,TRBD1,13,CASSEDRDYGYTF,TGTGCCAGCAGCGAGGACAGGGATTATGGCTACACCTTC
TRBV28,TRBJ2-7,.,.,15,CASSTLVEGAYEQYF,TGTGCCAGCAGTACGCTGGTCGAAGGGGCCTACGAGCAGTACTTC
TRBV5-1,TRBJ2-7,.,.,12,CASSGPSYEQYF,TGCGCCAGCAGCGGTCCCAGCTACGAGCAGTACTTC
TRBV28,TRBJ2-3,.,.,12,CASRGAADTQYF,TGTGCCAGCAGAGGGGCAGCAGATACGCAGTATTTT
TRBV7-2,TRBJ2-3,.,TRBD2,15,CASSLTGGWTDTQYF,TGTGCCAGCAGCTTAACCGGGGGGTGGACAGATACGCAGTATTTT
TRBV12-3/TRBV12-4,TRBJ1-5,few,TRBD1,13,CASRGQGNQPQHF,TGTGCCAGCAGGGGACAGGGGAATCAGCCCCAGCATTTT
TRBV5-6,TRBJ1-6,.,.,14,CASSLAAGASPLHF,TGTGCCAGCAGCTTGGCCGCGGGGGCTTCACCCCTCCACTTT
TRBV15,TRBJ1-4,.,.,14,CATQLGTQREKLFF,TGTGCCACCCAATTAGGGACACAGCGGGAAAAACTGTTTTTT
TRBV5-8,TRBJ1-2,few,.,12,CASSRTNYGYTF,TGTGCCAGCAGCCGTACTAACTATGGCTACACCTTC
TRBV5-6,TRBJ1-2,.,TRBD1,16,CASSSSNTGVIPGYTF,TGTGCCAGCAGCTCGTCAAACACAGGGGTGATTCCTGGCTACACCTTC
TRBV7-9,TRBJ2-1,.,TRBD2,17,CASSLGASGREYNEQFF,TGTGCCAGCAGCTTAGGTGCTAGCGGGAGAGAGTACAATGAGCAGTTCTTC